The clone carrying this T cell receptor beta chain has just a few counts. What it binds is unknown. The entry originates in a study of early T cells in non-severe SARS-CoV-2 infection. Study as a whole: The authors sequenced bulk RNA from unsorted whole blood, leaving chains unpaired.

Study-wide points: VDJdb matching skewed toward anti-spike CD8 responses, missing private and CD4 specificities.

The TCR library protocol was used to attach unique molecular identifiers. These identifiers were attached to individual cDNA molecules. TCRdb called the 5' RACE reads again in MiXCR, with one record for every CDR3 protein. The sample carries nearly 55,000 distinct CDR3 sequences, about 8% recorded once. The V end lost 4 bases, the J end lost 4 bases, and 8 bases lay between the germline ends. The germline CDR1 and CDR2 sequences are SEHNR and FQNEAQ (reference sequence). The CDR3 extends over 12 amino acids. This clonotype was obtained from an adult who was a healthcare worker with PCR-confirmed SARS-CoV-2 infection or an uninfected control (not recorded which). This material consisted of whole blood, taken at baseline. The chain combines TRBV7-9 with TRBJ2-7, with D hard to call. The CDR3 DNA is TGTGCCAGCAGCTCAGAGAGGTACGAGCAGTACTTC. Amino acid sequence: CASSSERYEQYF.